Sequencing of this T cell receptor (beta chain) was carried out in a study of control samples from healthy donors and cancer patients. The CDR3 extends over 14 amino acids. The V gene lost 3 bases and the J gene lost 4 bases, with 12 bases spanning the gap. From germline, CDR1 is KGHSH and CDR2 LQKENI. The repertoire was sequenced with immunoSEQ multiplex PCR; TCRdb's copy has only in-frame clones and lacks some. The table has about 57,000 clones, more than 85% seen once. This clone was picked up one time. This receptor was obtained from a man younger than 45 with colorectal cancer. The source material was PBMCs. The chain uses TRBV18 and TRBJ1-1; a weak D match, TRBD1 (5 bases). The chain's CDR3 is CASSPQGLRTEAFF. DNA of the CDR3: TGTGCCAGCTCACCGCAGGGACTTCGCACTGAAGCTTTCTTT.